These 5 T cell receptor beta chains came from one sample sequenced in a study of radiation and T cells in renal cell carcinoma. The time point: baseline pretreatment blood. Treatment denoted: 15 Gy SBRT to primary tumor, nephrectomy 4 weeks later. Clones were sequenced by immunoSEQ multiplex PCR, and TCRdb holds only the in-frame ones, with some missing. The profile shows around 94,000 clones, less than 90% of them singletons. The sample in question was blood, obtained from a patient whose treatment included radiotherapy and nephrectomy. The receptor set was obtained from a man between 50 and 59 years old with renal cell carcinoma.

The CDR3 is CASSDPTRAYNEQFF. In DNA, the CDR3 is TGTGCCAGCAGTGACCCGACTAGAGCCTACAATGAGCAGTTCTTC. V and J are TRBV6-1 and TRBJ2-1; maybe TRBD2 (6 bases). Looked up from germline, CDR1 is MNHNS and CDR2 is SASEGT. The V end lost 3 bases, the J end lost 2 bases, and 11 bases lay between the germline ends. The CDR3 has 15 amino acids.

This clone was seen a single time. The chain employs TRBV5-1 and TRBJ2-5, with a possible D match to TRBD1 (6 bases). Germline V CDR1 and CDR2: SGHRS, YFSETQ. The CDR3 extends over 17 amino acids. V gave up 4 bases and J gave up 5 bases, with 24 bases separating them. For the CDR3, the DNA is TGCGCCAGCAGCCGCACAACGAGGGACAAAAAGGGGGAGACCCAGTACTTC. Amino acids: CASSRTTRDKKGETQYF. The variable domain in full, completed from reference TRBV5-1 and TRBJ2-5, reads KAGVTQTPRYLIKTRGQQVTLSCSPISGHRSVSWYQQTPGQGLQFLFEYFSETQRNKGNFPGRFSGRQFSNSRSEMNVSTLELGDSALYLCASSRTTRDKKGETQYFGPGTRLLVL.

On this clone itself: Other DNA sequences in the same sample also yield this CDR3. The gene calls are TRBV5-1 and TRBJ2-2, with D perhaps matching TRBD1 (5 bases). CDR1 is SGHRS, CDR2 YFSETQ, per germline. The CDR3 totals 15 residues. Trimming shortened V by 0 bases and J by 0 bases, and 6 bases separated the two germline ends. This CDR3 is CASSLAGTNTGELFF. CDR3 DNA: TGCGCCAGCAGCTTGGCAGGGACGAACACCGGGGAGCTGTTTTTT.

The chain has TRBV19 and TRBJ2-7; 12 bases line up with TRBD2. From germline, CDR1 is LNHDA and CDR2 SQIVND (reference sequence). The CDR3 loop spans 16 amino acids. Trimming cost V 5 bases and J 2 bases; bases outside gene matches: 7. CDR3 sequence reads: CASSSRTSGVPYEQYF. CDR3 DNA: TGTGCCAGTAGTTCCCGGACTAGCGGGGTCCCCTACGAGCAGTACTTC.

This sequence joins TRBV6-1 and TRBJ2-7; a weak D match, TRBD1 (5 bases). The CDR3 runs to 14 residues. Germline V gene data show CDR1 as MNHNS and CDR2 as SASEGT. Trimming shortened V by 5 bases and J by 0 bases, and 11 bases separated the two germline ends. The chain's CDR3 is CASSFTGSSYEQYF. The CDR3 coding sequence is TGTGCCAGCAGTTTTACAGGTAGCTCCTACGAGCAGTACTTC.